The clone carrying this T cell receptor (beta chain) was seen a handful of times. Antigen specificity is unknown. This CDR3 is built from 13 residues. Between the trimmed V and J ends, which lost 4 bases and 2 bases, there was a span of 8 bases. Germline V gene data show CDR1 as SNHLY and CDR2 as FYNNEI. It was with a sample-barcoded 5' primer and a J-beta primer mix that a second PCR of roughly 7 to 11 cycles was run. TCRdb itself ran the 5' RACE reads through MiXCR, one entry per CDR3 protein. The table shows about 1.1 million distinct CDR3 sequences, with more than 30% occurring only once. This entry comes from a study of blood T cells in healthy people across ages. Study in general: Per two T cells, template switching captured roughly one barcoded beta molecule. Study-wide points: Roughly linear declines in TCR beta diversity per million T cells occurred with age.

The source of this sequence is a man younger than 35 in good health. V gene TRBV2 combines with J gene TRBJ2-5, with unresolved D. Sequencing input: blood. The CDR3 region has the DNA TGTGCCAGCAGTGGCGAAGTACAAGAGACCCAGTACTTC. Amino acid sequence: CASSGEVQETQYF.